The 28 T cell receptor beta chains presented below share a single source sample, sequenced in a study of T-cell reconstitution after alpha-beta-depleted transplantation in children. This sample's TCRbeta library carried unique molecular identifier barcodes. In TCRdb, the PCR reads were re-called with MiXCR into one record per CDR3 protein. The sample has fewer than 700,000 distinct CDR3 sequences, 10% to 15% seen once; the top ten hold around 2%. This sample comprised PBMCs, mostly from graft donor cells, obtained 360 days after TCRalphabeta/CD19-depleted stem cell transplant. The receptors were sampled from a male patient between 5 and 17 years old who had a stem cell transplant for acute myeloid leukemia, so the T cells may come from the graft donor.

This clonotype was seen a handful of times. The V and J genes are TRBV6-5 and TRBJ1-1, with D tentatively TRBD1 (5 bases). CDR1 and CDR2 from the germline V gene are MNHEY and SVGAGI. The CDR3 contains 15 residues. Trimming took 2 bases from V and 1 from J, leaving 11 bases between them. CDR3 sequence reads: CASSYGRAGNTEAFF. In DNA form, the CDR3 reads TGTGCCAGCAGTTACGGCAGGGCTGGGAACACTGAAGCTTTCTTT.

This clonotype has a handful of counts. J is TRBJ1-4 and V is TRBV28; 7 bases line up with TRBD1. The CDR3 runs 15 residues. Germline loops: CDR1 MDHEN, CDR2 SYDVKM. With 5 bases clipped from V and 4 bases from J, the junction kept 7 bases outside the gene matches. For the CDR3, the DNA is TGTGCCAGCAGTCCCCCGGGACAGCTTAATGAAAAACTGTTTTTT. This codes for CASSPPGQLNEKLFF.

The chain combines TRBV7-3 with TRBJ2-5, with D maybe TRBD2 (5 bases). In germline, CDR1 is SGHTA, CDR2 FQGTGA. Trimming removed 4 bases at V and 4 bases at J, with 22 bases between. This CDR3 has 17 residues. Here the CDR3 reads CASSSIPGSRKGETQYF. The CDR3 DNA sequence: TGTGCCAGCAGCTCCATTCCGGGATCCCGAAAAGGAGAGACCCAGTACTTC.

This rearrangement joins TRBV4-1 to TRBJ2-5; possibly TRBD1 for D (5 bases). The CDR3 has 16 amino acids. V was cut by 4 bases and J by 0 bases, with 15 bases left in between. Per germline, CDR1 MGHRA and CDR2 YSYEKL. The CDR3 region has the DNA TGCGCCAGCAGCCCCGACAGACTCTTGTACCAAGAGACCCAGTACTTC. Translation gives CASSPDRLLYQETQYF.

The J gene is TRBJ2-1, the V gene TRBV28; 8 bases align to TRBD2. This CDR3 spans 15 amino acids. V dropped 3 bases and J dropped 9; count of bases not matched to a gene: 10. The germline CDR1 and CDR2 sequences are MDHEN and SYDVKM. The CDR3 sequence is CASSFELAVKSEQFF. CDR3 sequence (DNA): TGTGCCAGCAGTTTTGAACTAGCGGTAAAAAGTGAGCAGTTCTTC.

In this sample, this clonotype turned up a few times. The chain employs TRBV6-2 or TRBV6-3 and TRBJ2-7, with 8 bases fitting TRBD2. Germline values: CDR1 MNHEY, CDR2 SVGEGT. After removal of 6 bases from V and 6 bases from J, the junction contained 10 bases not matched to a gene. The length of the CDR3 is 14 residues. The CDR3 reads CASSRSGTRCEQYF. The CDR3 nucleotides are TGTGCCAGCAGCCGTTCCGGGACTAGATGCGAGCAGTACTTC.

The rearrangement links TRBV7-9 to TRBJ1-1, with D maybe TRBD1 (5 bases). V lost 5 bases to trimming and J lost 5 bases, with 21 bases between them. The CDR3 consists of 16 residues. Germline V gene data show CDR1 as SEHNR and CDR2 as FQNEAQ (reference sequence). CDR3 bases: TGTGCCAGCAGCCCTAGATGGGGGAGTCGACAGACTGAAGCTTTCTTT. It translates to CASSPRWGSRQTEAFF.

The chain has TRBV4-3 and TRBJ2-1; D gene unclear. Germline loops: CDR1 LGHNA, CDR2 YSLEER. This CDR3 region has 14 residues. V was trimmed by 8 bases and J by 3 bases, leaving 14 bases between them. CDR3 in amino acids: CASAKKTYYNEQFF. The CDR3 region has the DNA TGCGCCAGCGCAAAAAAAACCTACTACAATGAGCAGTTCTTC.

This clonotype came up a few times. This chain connects TRBV7-8 to TRBJ1-3; D not resolved. The CDR3 has 15 residues. Germline-derived CDR1 and CDR2 are SGHVS and FQNEAQ. Trimming left V 3 bases short and J 3 bases short, with 12 bases between. Written as DNA, the CDR3 is TGTGCCAGCAGCTTCGACGGGCAGGTTGGAAACACCATATATTTT. Translation: CASSFDGQVGNTIYF.

Ten or more counts support this clonotype. The gene calls are TRBV20-1 and TRBJ2-7, with 9 bases that match TRBD2. CDR1 and CDR2 from the germline V gene are DFQATT and SNEGSKA (reference sequence). The CDR3 is 14 amino acids. With V trimmed by 3 bases and J by 3 bases, 6 bases remained unmatched. The CDR3 here is CSASVPSGNYEQYF. The CDR3, as DNA: TGCAGTGCTAGTGTTCCTAGCGGGAACTACGAGCAGTACTTC.

The V gene is TRBV4-2, the J gene TRBJ2-2; 10 nucleotides align to TRBD1. Germline lookup yields CDR1 LGHNA and CDR2 YNFKEQ. J was trimmed by 3 bases and V by 2 bases; bases with no gene match: 12. The CDR3 covers 19 residues. The CDR3 protein is CASSQNQAAGTGDTGELFF. CDR3 nucleotide sequence: TGTGCCAGCAGCCAAAATCAGGCGGCCGGGACAGGGGACACCGGGGAGCTGTTTTTT.

A few counts support this clonotype. This chain uses TRBV10-3 with TRBJ2-3; TRBD2 agrees at 7 bases. The germline V gene encodes CDR1 ENHRY and CDR2 SYGVKD. After removal of 5 bases from V and 4 bases from J, the junction contained 6 bases not matched to a gene. The CDR3 is 14 residues long. The CDR3 DNA sequence: TGTGCCATCAGTCGAGGACTAGTACCAGATACGCAGTATTTT. The encoded protein is CAISRGLVPDTQYF.

There are a few counts of this clonotype. The chain has TRBV5-1 and TRBJ2-1; 12 nucleotides line up with TRBD2. V was pared by 5 bases and J by 6 bases, with 3 bases of the junction left unmatched. Germline V CDR1 and CDR2: SGHRS, YFSETQ. This CDR3 region has 14 residues. The CDR3 here is CASRTSGSVNEQFF. DNA for the CDR3: TGCGCCAGCAGGACTAGCGGGAGCGTCAATGAGCAGTTCTTC.

In this sample, this clonotype turned up many times. V gene TRBV5-1 combines with J gene TRBJ2-5; the D is unclear. Deletions cut 0 bases from V and 4 bases from J, with 7 bases between. The CDR3 spans 13 residues. Germline V gene data show CDR1 as SGHRS and CDR2 as YFSETQ. CDR3 DNA sequence: TGCGCCAGCAGCTTGGGCGGACCAGAGACCCAGTACTTC. This translates into CASSLGGPETQYF.

This clonotype showed up many times. The chain is built from TRBV29-1 and TRBJ2-3; TRBD2 agrees at 8 bases. Looked up from germline, CDR1 is SQVTM and CDR2 is ANQGSEA. This CDR3 has 13 amino acids. J gave up 5 bases and V 7 bases, and 8 bases lay outside the gene matches. CDR3 sequence reads: CSAIALAGDTQYF. The CDR3, as DNA: TGCAGCGCAATAGCTCTAGCGGGAGATACGCAGTATTTT.

The rearrangement joins TRBV12-3 or TRBV12-4 to TRBJ2-7, with TRBD1 matching 9 bases. The V and J ends lost 6 bases and 5 bases, in that order; junction bases with no gene match: 8. The CDR3 covers 14 residues. For the CDR3, the DNA is TGTGCCAGCAGGCCGGACAGGGGAGGCGACGAGCAGTACTTC. It translates to CASRPDRGGDEQYF.

Many counts were recorded for this clonotype. A read error may account for a junction end that differs from germline. The rearrangement uses TRBV7-7 and TRBJ2-7; no definite D call. The CDR3 runs to 13 residues. Germline loops: CDR1 SSHAT, CDR2 FNYEAQ (reference sequence). CDR3 coding DNA: TGTGCTAGCACTCCCCCCCAGGTCAACGAGCAGTACTTC. Translating it yields CASTPPQVNEQYF.

Details on this clonotype: One end of the junction varies from germline; a read error may be responsible. The chain has TRBV12-3 or TRBV12-4 and TRBJ1-2; 10 nucleotides match TRBD1. This CDR3 is built from 14 residues. CDR3 sequence: CASSPGDRGSGHTF. The CDR3 DNA sequence: TGTGCCAGCAGTCCAGGGGACAGGGGATCTGGCCACACCTTC.

This clonotype has more than one count but fewer than ten. This chain joins TRBV21-1 and TRBJ2-1; the listed D gene, TRBD2, was not tested against the DNA. TRBV21-1 represents a pseudogene. This CDR3 comprises 13 residues. CDR3 amino acids: CASFSGSKNEQFF. For the CDR3, the DNA is TGTGCCAGCTTTAGCGGGAGTAAAAATGAGCAGTTCTTC.

This clonotype showed up just a few times. The chain joins TRBV29-1 to TRBJ2-5, with 10 nucleotides matching TRBD1. This CDR3 region has 16 residues. After removal of 4 bases from V and 4 bases from J, the junction contained 12 bases not matched to a gene. Germline CDR1 is SQVTM and CDR2 is ANQGSEA. CDR3: CSVARDRGRGRETQYF. DNA of the CDR3: TGCAGCGTTGCCCGAGACAGGGGGCGCGGGAGAGAGACCCAGTACTTC.

In this sample, this clonotype turned up many times. The V and J genes are TRBV20-1 and TRBJ2-7; no clear D gene. The ends were cut back, 4 bases at V and 5 bases at J, with 9 bases in the middle. Germline V lookup: CDR1 DFQATT, CDR2 SNEGSKA (reference sequence). The CDR3 is 11 residues long. CDR3 region: CSATLVDEQYF. CDR3 bases: TGCAGTGCTACCTTAGTCGACGAGCAGTACTTC.

Of note for this clonotype: A much bigger clone sits one base away, suggesting this may be a read error. This chain uses TRBV29-1 with TRBJ2-7; 7 positions match TRBD1. The CDR3 length is 14 residues. Germline loops: CDR1 SQVTM, CDR2 ANQGSEA. Here the CDR3 DNA reads TGCAGCGTAGGACAGGTCTTTCCTTCCTACGGGCAGTACTTC. The encoded protein is CSVGQVFPSYGQYF.

The chain couples TRBV20-1 to TRBJ2-1; tentative D call: TRBD1 (5 bases). Germline CDR1 DFQATT, CDR2 SNEGSKA (reference sequence). V lost 6 bases and J lost 4, with 13 bases in between. CDR3 size: 13 residues. CDR3 loop: CSAEQTEYNEQFF. In DNA form, the CDR3 reads TGCAGTGCCGAGCAGACAGAATACAATGAGCAGTTCTTC.

This rearrangement joins TRBV5-6 to TRBJ2-3; the match to TRBD2 covers 10 bases. This CDR3 has 15 amino acids. Germline CDR1 reads SGHDT; CDR2 reads YYEEEE. V shed 2 bases, J shed 4 bases, and the junction held 4 bases outside the gene matches. DNA for the CDR3: TGTGCCAGCAGCTTAGCGGGAGGGGCTGCAGATACGCAGTATTTT. It codes for CASSLAGGAADTQYF.

This chain uses TRBV7-8 with TRBJ2-1; TRBD2 might be the D (5 bases). V lost 5 bases, J lost 7 bases, and 9 bases lay in between. Germline CDR1 is SGHVS and CDR2 is FQNEAQ. CDR3 size: 12 residues. DNA for the CDR3: TGTGCCAGCAGCGAGGGCCTAAATGAGCAGTTCTTC. Translation: CASSEGLNEQFF.

This clonotype showed up just a few times. The chain carries TRBV30 and TRBJ2-2, with D possibly TRBD2 on 6 matching bases. Trimming took off 7 bases at V and 7 bases at J, with 16 bases between the two ends. This CDR3 has 13 residues. CDR1 GTSNPN and CDR2 SVGIG come from the germline V gene (reference sequence). The CDR3 DNA is TGTGCCTACCTTGGGGGAGGAGTCGGGGAGCTGTTTTTT. Protein sequence: CAYLGGGVGELFF.

This clonotype was seen a few times. The genes are TRBV11-1 and TRBJ2-1; TRBD2 matches 11 bases. CDR1 SGHAT and CDR2 FQDESV come from the germline V gene (reference sequence). V lost 4 bases and J lost 8; bases outside the gene matches: 10. The CDR3 is 16 amino acids. Here the CDR3 reads CASSSKGLAGGYEQFF. DNA for the CDR3: TGTGCCAGCAGCTCTAAAGGTCTAGCGGGAGGTTATGAGCAGTTCTTC.

This clonotype was observed at least ten times. This chain connects TRBV12-3 or TRBV12-4 to TRBJ2-7; TRBD2 aligns across 9 bases. This CDR3 is built from 16 residues. V shed 5 bases and J 4 bases; nucleotides not matched to a gene: 12. CDR3 in amino acids: CASSPNSAGGRYEQYF. The CDR3 DNA follows: TGTGCCAGCAGTCCTAATTCTGCGGGAGGGCGGTACGAGCAGTACTTC.